One and the same sample provided the 27 T cell receptor beta chains below, sequenced in a study of blood T cell repertoires in COVID-19. Data came from immunoSEQ multiplex PCR; TCRdb stores just in-frame clones and leaves some out. There are fewer than 350,000 clones in the sample; about 86% occur only once, and under 15% lies in the top ten. The source material was peripheral blood. The receptor source for this set is an older woman with COVID-19, enrolled during active disease.

In this sample, this clone turned up once. The CDR3 bases are TGCGCCACCGGGACTATCAGCTCCTACAATGAGCAGTTCTTC. Translated: CATGTISSYNEQFF. V gene TRBV10-2 combines with J gene TRBJ2-1; TRBD2 matches 7 bases. The V gene's germline CDR1 is WSHSY and CDR2 SAAADI. The V segment lost 10 bases and the J segment 0 bases; nucleotides outside the gene matches: 6. The CDR3 covers 14 residues.

The chain couples TRBV24-1 to TRBJ1-2; no firm D call. With 6 bases removed from V and 3 bases from J, the gap between germline ends came to 10 bases. The CDR3 is 13 amino acids. CDR1 is KGHDR and CDR2 is SFDVKD in the germline V gene. The CDR3 loop reads CATSNHRDYGYTF. The CDR3 DNA follows: TGTGCCACCAGTAATCATCGAGACTATGGCTACACCTTC.

The CDR3 reads CASSEGTGGYEQYF. DNA of the CDR3: TGTGCCAGCAGTGAAGGTACAGGGGGCTACGAGCAGTACTTC. This chain links TRBV6-1 with TRBJ2-7; 8 nucleotides agree with TRBD1. With 1 base clipped from V and 3 bases from J, the junction kept 2 bases outside the gene matches. The CDR3 consists of 14 residues. The V gene's germline CDR1 is MNHNS and CDR2 SASEGT.

The V and J genes are TRBV9 and TRBJ2-7; perhaps TRBD1 as D (5 bases). Germline CDR1 reads SGDLS; CDR2 reads YYNGEE. The germline V and J ends were trimmed by 4 bases and 5 bases, with 22 bases remaining between them. This CDR3 spans 16 amino acids. CDR3 region: CASSPWGQAPRNEQYF. The DNA of the CDR3 is TGTGCCAGCAGCCCATGGGGCCAGGCCCCTAGGAACGAGCAGTACTTC. Looking up the rest from reference TRBV9 and TRBJ2-7 gives the full variable domain: DSGVTQTPKHLITATGQRVTLRCSPRSGDLSVYWYQQSLDQGLQFLIQYYNGEERAKGNILERFSAQQFPDLHSELNLSSLELGDSALYFCASSPWGQAPRNEQYFGPGTRLTVT.

This clone was found a few times. This chain uses TRBV11-2 with TRBJ1-1, with D possibly TRBD1 on 6 matching bases. This CDR3 contains 14 residues. V lost 5 bases and J lost 5, with 15 bases in between. Germline assignment: CDR1 SGHAT and CDR2 FQNNGV. This chain's CDR3 is CASSTRQDRTEAFF. The DNA for the CDR3 is TGTGCCAGCAGCACGCGACAGGATAGGACTGAAGCTTTCTTT.

The genes are TRBV7-6 and TRBJ1-2; 10 bases line up with TRBD1. Germline lookup yields CDR1 SGHVS and CDR2 FNYEAQ. V shed 10 bases, J shed 3 bases, and the junction held 14 bases outside the gene matches. The CDR3 is 16 amino acids. The DNA of the CDR3 is TGTGCCACCTCCCGGGACAGGGGCTTTCCCGACTATGGCTACACCTTC. Its translation is CATSRDRGFPDYGYTF.

The V gene is TRBV5-1, the J gene TRBJ2-2; tentative D call: TRBD2 (6 bases). Germline V gives CDR1 SGHRS, CDR2 YFSETQ. Trimming removed 5 bases from V and 4 bases from J, with 15 bases in between. The CDR3 loop spans 15 amino acids. CDR3 region: CASSTSGTSTGELFF. The DNA for the CDR3 is TGCGCCAGCAGTACATCCGGGACTTCCACCGGGGAGCTGTTTTTT.

V is TRBV7-9 and J is TRBJ2-1, with 11 bases lining up with TRBD2. This CDR3 is built from 16 residues. V lost 5 bases, J lost 10 bases, and 13 bases stayed unmatched. CDR1 is SEHNR and CDR2 is FQNEAQ in the germline V gene (reference sequence). CDR3 sequence (DNA): TGTGCCAGCAGCCCCACCGTAGCGGGGGGGGCATGGGAGCAGTTCTTC. It yields the protein CASSPTVAGGAWEQFF.

The gene calls are TRBV5-1 and TRBJ1-2; D gene uncertain. CDR1 and CDR2 (germline): SGHRS, YFSETQ. V was clipped by 0 bases and J by 13 bases, with 13 bases between them. This CDR3 contains 12 residues. CDR3 region: CASSLEQGPGTF. The CDR3 DNA follows: TGCGCCAGCAGCTTGGAACAAGGCCCAGGCACCTTC.

The chain recombines TRBV4-1 with TRBJ1-4; TRBD1 aligns across 7 bases. Germline trimming cut 5 bases from V and 5 bases from J; bases unmatched to any gene: 5. The CDR3 has 14 residues. CDR1 and CDR2 (germline): MGHRA, YSYEKL. CDR3 DNA: TGCGCCAGCAGCTCCCCGGGACAGAATGAAAAACTGTTTTTT. Protein sequence: CASSSPGQNEKLFF.

The genes are TRBV28 and TRBJ2-4, with unresolved D. Germline assignment: CDR1 MDHEN and CDR2 SYDVKM. The length of the CDR3 is 16 residues. V was pared by 3 bases and J by 0 bases, with 12 bases between. The CDR3 protein is CASSLRQTLAKNIQYF. CDR3 DNA: TGTGCCAGCAGTTTGAGGCAAACCTTAGCCAAAAACATTCAGTACTTC.

The rearrangement joins TRBV4-2 to TRBJ2-2, with 8 bases matching TRBD2. CDR3 length: 15 residues. Germline CDR1 LGHNA, CDR2 YNFKEQ. V gave up 5 bases and J gave up 4 bases; unmatched junction bases: 6. The CDR3 bases are TGTGCCAGCAGCGCAACCGGGACTAGCACCGGGGAGCTGTTTTTT. The encoded protein is CASSATGTSTGELFF.

This chain connects TRBV28 to TRBJ1-1; TRBD1 is a possible D gene (5 bases). The germline V gene encodes CDR1 MDHEN and CDR2 SYDVKM. This CDR3 comprises 12 residues. Trimming removed 2 bases at V and 5 bases at J, with 6 bases between. Here the CDR3 reads CASSLQGTEAFF. DNA for the CDR3: TGTGCCAGCAGTTTACAGGGAACTGAAGCTTTCTTT.

The rearrangement links TRBV28 to TRBJ2-1; weak D call: TRBD2 (7 bases). In germline, CDR1 is MDHEN, CDR2 SYDVKM. V was shortened by 3 bases and J by 9 bases, with 15 bases between the two germline ends. The CDR3 is 14 residues long. CDR3 sequence (DNA): TGTGCCAGCAGTTTGAGGGGGGGTAATAGTGAGCAGTTCTTC. Protein sequence: CASSLRGGNSEQFF.

This chain connects TRBV19 to TRBJ1-1; D not resolved. The CDR3 loop spans 15 amino acids. Trimming left V 7 bases short and J 0 bases short, with 15 bases between. Germline V gives CDR1 LNHDA, CDR2 SQIVND (reference sequence). CDR3 sequence reads: CASTSRRLMNTEAFF. CDR3 DNA sequence: TGTGCCAGTACGTCCCGCAGGTTGATGAACACTGAAGCTTTCTTT.

This rearrangement joins TRBV7-2 to TRBJ2-7; weak D call: TRBD1 (7 bases). Trimming left V 7 bases short and J 7 bases short, with 11 bases between. Germline CDR1 and CDR2: SGHTA and FQGNSA. The CDR3 runs to 11 residues. The CDR3 is CASTQGGEQYF. In DNA form, the CDR3 reads TGTGCCAGCACCCAGGGGGGTGAGCAGTACTTC.

The chain couples TRBV6-5 to TRBJ1-5; TRBD1 is a possible D gene (6 bases). From germline, CDR1 is MNHEY and CDR2 SVGAGI. Trimming removed 6 bases at V and 1 base at J, with 13 bases between. The CDR3 loop spans 15 amino acids. CDR3 nucleotide sequence: TGTGCCAGCAGGGTGGGACACCAGAGCAATCAGCCCCAGCATTTT. The encoded protein is CASRVGHQSNQPQHF.

There are a few counts of this clone. The V and J genes are TRBV5-1 and TRBJ1-1; D not certain. V shed 0 bases and J shed 1 base, with 7 bases lying between them. CDR1 SGHRS and CDR2 YFSETQ come from the germline V gene. This CDR3 region has 14 residues. The CDR3 is CASSLDSPNTEAFF. The CDR3 DNA reads TGCGCCAGCAGCTTGGACAGCCCGAACACTGAAGCTTTCTTT.

The gene calls are TRBV3-1 (or the pseudogene TRBV3-2) and TRBJ1-1; D is unclear. The CDR3 loop spans 12 amino acids. Germline V gene lookup returns CDR1 LGHDT and CDR2 YNNKEL (reference sequence). The V end was cut by 8 bases, the J end by 2 bases, with 9 bases between. CDR3 DNA: TGTGCCAGCGGGCAGATTAACACTGAAGCTTTCTTT. Protein: CASGQINTEAFF.

V gene TRBV24-1 combines with J gene TRBJ2-1, with D uncertain. The CDR3 extends over 14 amino acids. CDR1 is KGHDR and CDR2 is SFDVKD in the germline V gene. With 4 bases removed from V and 6 bases from J, the gap between germline ends came to 12 bases. The CDR3 sequence is CATSDPAVGNEQFF. DNA of the CDR3: TGTGCCACCAGTGACCCCGCCGTCGGCAATGAGCAGTTCTTC.

The V and J genes are TRBV5-1 and TRBJ2-3; 9 nucleotides match TRBD1. Losses at the gene ends were 4 bases for V and 7 bases for J; bases not matched to a gene: 10. Germline V gives CDR1 SGHRS, CDR2 YFSETQ. The CDR3 totals 15 residues. In DNA form, the CDR3 reads TGCGCCAGCAGCATAGGACAGGGGATTATGAATACGCAGTATTTT. Its protein is CASSIGQGIMNTQYF.

This clone appeared once. The chain carries TRBV4-2 and TRBJ1-4; D remains ambiguous. The CDR3 runs to 15 residues. Trimming stripped 0 bases from V and 5 bases from J, with 10 bases between. Germline CDR1 LGHNA, CDR2 YNFKEQ. The CDR3 nucleotides are TGTGCCAGCAGCCAAGATCTCCAACAAAATGAAAAACTGTTTTTT. Translation: CASSQDLQQNEKLFF.

J is TRBJ1-2 and V is TRBV5-6; the D is unclear. Trimming cost V 5 bases and J 0 bases, with 11 bases left between them. The CDR3 totals 14 residues. From germline, CDR1 is SGHDT and CDR2 YYEEEE. CDR3 bases: TGTGCCAGCAGGATGGGAGGATCTAACTATGGCTACACCTTC. Amino acid sequence: CASRMGGSNYGYTF.

The rearrangement links TRBV12-3 or TRBV12-4 to TRBJ1-2, with 7 nucleotides matching TRBD1. This CDR3 contains 13 residues. With V trimmed by 6 bases and J by 1 base, 2 bases remained unmatched. CDR3 region: CASRTGFNYGYTF. In nucleotides, the CDR3 is TGTGCCAGCAGGACAGGGTTTAACTATGGCTACACCTTC.

The V call is TRBV30, the J call TRBJ2-3; the match to TRBD1 covers 10 bases. Germline V gene lookup returns CDR1 GTSNPN and CDR2 SVGIG (reference sequence). J lost 5 bases, V lost 2 bases, and 7 bases had no gene match. The CDR3 is 15 amino acids. The CDR3: CAWSTGTGAGDTQYF. In DNA, the CDR3 is TGTGCCTGGAGTACCGGGACAGGGGCGGGAGATACGCAGTATTTT.

This clone was observed many times. This sample includes further DNA sequences coding for the same CDR3. The chain has TRBV2 and TRBJ1-5; 9 bases fit TRBD1. Germline V lookup: CDR1 SNHLY, CDR2 FYNNEI. The J segment lost 4 bases and the V segment lost 7 bases, leaving 2 bases of the junction unmatched. This CDR3 comprises 13 residues. CDR3 sequence reads: CASTGQGNQPQHF. In DNA, the CDR3 is TGTGCCAGCACGGGACAGGGAAATCAGCCCCAGCATTTT. Based on the CDR3 plus reference TRBV2 and TRBJ1-5, the full variable domain is EPEVTQTPSHQVTQMGQEVILRCVPISNHLYFYWYRQILGQKVEFLVSFYNNEISEKSEIFDDQFSVERPDGSNFTLKIRSTKLEDSAMYFCASTGQGNQPQHFGDGTRLSIL.

The V gene is TRBV19, the J gene TRBJ2-2; TRBD2 agrees at 11 bases. The V gene end was trimmed by 4 bases and the J gene end by 1 base; junction bases not matched to a gene: 2. Looked up from germline, CDR1 is LNHDA and CDR2 is SQIVND (reference sequence). The CDR3 sequence is 16 residues long. The CDR3 reads CASSTTSGGNTGELFF. CDR3 nucleotide sequence: TGTGCCAGTAGTACCACTAGCGGGGGGAACACCGGGGAGCTGTTTTTT.